This T cell receptor beta chain is drawn from a study of T cells after yellow fever vaccination. Each CDR3 protein is one row after TCRdb ran MiXCR on the 5' RACE reads. Among about 350,000 distinct CDR3 sequences listed, under 14% were seen once. The TCR sequence derives from a man aged 18 to 29 who received the YFV17D yellow fever vaccine. The sample consisted of PBMCs, taken on the day of the first yellow fever vaccination.

CDR3 bases: TGTGCCAGCAGCGTAGGCACGGGGGAGCAAGAGACCCAGTACTTC. This translates into CASSVGTGEQETQYF. This chain joins TRBV9 and TRBJ2-5; D perhaps matches TRBD2 (6 bases). This CDR3 has 15 residues. Per the germline V gene, CDR1 is SGDLS and CDR2 is YYNGEE. V dropped 0 bases and J dropped 2 bases, with 11 bases sitting between them.